Sequencing of this T cell receptor (beta chain) was carried out in a study of cytomegalovirus exposure and HLA in healthy donors. Study-level findings and limits: As was reported, the HLA-A and HLA-B alleles of most subjects were accurately predicted from TCR beta sequences. Researchers had no immune exposure information except CMV serostatus available.

Regarding this clone: Its antigen remains unidentified.

The PCR used 60 Vbeta and 13 Jbeta primers. Per the authors' pipeline: In a later analysis, some 10 million of approximately 80 million unique beta chains occurred in at least two donors. Method: immunoSEQ multiplex PCR; TCRdb's copy keeps in-frame clones and lacks some. The V and J calls and clone size come from that table; D and trimming were worked out from the DNA. The table records over 95,000 clones, approximately 80% of them present only once. This TCR was sampled from a man in his forties in good health and CMV-seropositive. The sequenced sample consisted of PBMCs.

The CDR3 loop is CASSSPGQGASYEQYF. CDR3 nucleotides: TGTGCCAGCAGTTCTCCGGGACAGGGTGCTTCCTACGAGCAGTACTTC. The chain recombines TRBV6-6 with TRBJ2-7; 9 bases line up with TRBD1. J gave up 1 base and V 4 bases, and 8 bases lay outside the gene matches. There are 16 residues in the CDR3. In germline, CDR1 is MNHNY, CDR2 SVGAGI (reference sequence).